The sequence of this TCR beta chain was determined in a study of T cell repertoires in cytomegalovirus infection. Study-level information: An indication of both CMV infection and matching HLA type came from public TCR beta signatures.

Study-level findings and limits: The study identified carriers of CMV plus the relevant HLA from cumulative public TCR beta family frequency. Dominating the ex vivo response were HLA-C-restricted CMV-specific TCR beta clonotypes.

Comment on this clonotype: No antigen is known for it.

Via MiXCR, TCRdb re-called the reads, giving one row per CDR3 protein. The data contain about 460,000 distinct CDR3 sequences, about 11% of them singletons. Per the germline V gene, CDR1 is SGHRS and CDR2 is YFSETQ. The CDR3 is made up of 15 amino acids. The V end lost 0 bases, the J end lost 5 bases, and 9 bases lay between the germline ends. Sequenced material: PBMCs. The chain links TRBV5-1 to TRBJ1-6; no clear D. The origin of this receptor is a human donor in good health (CMV status not recorded). Some clones in this sample may be carry-over from other donors' samples. In DNA form, the CDR3 reads TGCGCCAGCAGCTTGGGGGCGCATAATAATTCACCCCTCCACTTT. As protein: CASSLGAHNNSPLHF.